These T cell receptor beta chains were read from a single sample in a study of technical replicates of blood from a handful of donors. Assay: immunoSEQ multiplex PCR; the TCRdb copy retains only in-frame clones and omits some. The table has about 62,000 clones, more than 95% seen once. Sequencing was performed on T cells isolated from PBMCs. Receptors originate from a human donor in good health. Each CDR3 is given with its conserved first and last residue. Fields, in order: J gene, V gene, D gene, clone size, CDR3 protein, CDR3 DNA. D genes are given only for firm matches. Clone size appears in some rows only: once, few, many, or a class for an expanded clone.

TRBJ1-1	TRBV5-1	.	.	CASSPGEGTEAFF	TGCGCCAGCAGCCCTGGAGAAGGCACTGAAGCTTTCTTT
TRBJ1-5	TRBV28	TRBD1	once	CASSYLTGGNQPQHF	TGTGCCAGCAGTTACCTAACAGGGGGCAATCAGCCCCAGCATTTT
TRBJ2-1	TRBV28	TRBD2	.	CASSNPEAGGYNEQFF	TGTGCCAGCAGTAACCCGGAAGCGGGAGGTTACAATGAGCAGTTCTTC
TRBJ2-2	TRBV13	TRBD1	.	CASSLGQGDTGELFF	TGTGCCAGCAGCTTGGGACAGGGGGATACCGGGGAGCTGTTTTTT
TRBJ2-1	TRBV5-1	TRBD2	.	CASSFGLAGAYEQFF	TGCGCCAGCAGCTTTGGGCTAGCGGGAGCTTATGAGCAGTTCTTC
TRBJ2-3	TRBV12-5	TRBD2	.	CASGLRSIGGGFRTQYF	TGTGCTAGTGGTCTCCGATCCATTGGGGGGGGGTTCAGAACGCAGTATTTT
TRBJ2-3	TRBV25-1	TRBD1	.	CASIWDSHQYF	TGTGCCAGCATATGGGACAGCCACCAGTATTTT
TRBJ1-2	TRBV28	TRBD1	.	CASRQTGYGYTF	TGTGCCAGCAGACAGACAGGGTATGGCTACACCTTC
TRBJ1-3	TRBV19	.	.	CASNPGVGGSGNTIYF	TGTGCCAGTAACCCCGGGGTTGGGGGGTCAGGAAACACCATATATTTT
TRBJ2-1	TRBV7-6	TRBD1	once	CASSPKGAGDEQFF	TGTGCCAGCAGCCCCAAGGGGGCAGGGGATGAGCAGTTCTTC
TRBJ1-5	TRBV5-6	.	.	CASSSLLGNQPQHF	TGTGCCAGCAGCTCCCTTTTAGGCAATCAGCCCCAGCATTTT
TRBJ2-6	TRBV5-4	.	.	CASSLQGVVPGANVLTF	TGTGCCAGCAGCCTACAGGGTGTTGTCCCTGGGGCCAACGTCCTGACTTTC
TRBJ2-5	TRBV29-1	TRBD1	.	CSSRQGDRGRETQYF	TGCAGCTCCCGTCAGGGGGACAGGGGGCGCGAGACCCAGTACTTC
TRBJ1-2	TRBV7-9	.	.	CASSLVARDNGYTF	TGTGCCAGCAGCTTAGTGGCCCGGGACAATGGCTACACCTTC
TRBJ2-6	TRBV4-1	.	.	CASSQETFGVGDYGANVLTF	TGCGCCAGCAGCCAAGAGACGTTCGGGGTCGGGGATTATGGGGCCAACGTCCTGACTTTC
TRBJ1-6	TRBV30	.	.	CAWSPGSGEPLHF	TGTGCCTGGAGCCCCGGTTCGGGGGAACCCCTCCACTTT
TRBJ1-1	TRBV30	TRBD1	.	CAWSAGTANTEAFF	TGTGCCTGGAGTGCCGGGACAGCGAACACTGAAGCTTTCTTT
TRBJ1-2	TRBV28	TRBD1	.	CASSVLDRYGYTF	TGTGCCAGCAGCGTCCTGGACAGGTATGGCTACACCTTC
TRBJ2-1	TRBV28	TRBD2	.	CASGVSGRGLDNEQFF	TGTGCCAGCGGGGTAAGCGGGAGGGGCTTAGACAATGAGCAGTTCTTC
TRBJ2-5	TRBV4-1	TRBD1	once	CASSLTGVGTETQYF	TGCGCCAGCAGCCTAACAGGGGTTGGAACGGAGACCCAGTACTTC
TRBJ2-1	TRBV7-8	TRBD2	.	CASSQRTSAYNEQFF	TGTGCCAGCAGCCAACGGACTAGCGCCTACAATGAGCAGTTCTTC
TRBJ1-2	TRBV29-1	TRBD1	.	CSVYDRDIGYTF	TGCAGCGTTTACGACAGGGATATTGGCTACACCTTC
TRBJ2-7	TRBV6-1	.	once	CASRLFGGSYEQYF	TGTGCCAGCCGTCTGTTTGGGGGGAGCTACGAGCAGTACTTC
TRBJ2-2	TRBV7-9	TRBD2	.	CVSSLAGMTGELFF	TGTGTCAGCTCCCTAGCGGGAATGACCGGGGAGCTGTTTTTT
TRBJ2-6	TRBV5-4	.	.	CASSLGGSVSGANVLTF	TGTGCCAGCAGCTTGGGAGGGTCGGTCTCTGGGGCCAACGTCCTGACTTTC
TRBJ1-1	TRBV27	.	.	CASSFSRVSEAFF	TGTGCCAGCAGTTTTTCCAGGGTCAGTGAAGCTTTCTTT
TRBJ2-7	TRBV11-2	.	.	CASSPRAPDYTYEQYF	TGTGCCAGCAGTCCTAGGGCCCCGGACTATACCTACGAGCAGTACTTC
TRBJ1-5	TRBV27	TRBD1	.	CASSFDWATGVWPQHF	TGTGCCAGCAGTTTTGATTGGGCTACAGGGGTTTGGCCCCAGCATTTT
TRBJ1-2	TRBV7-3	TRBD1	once	CASSPKGGTGSAYGYTF	TGTGCCAGCAGCCCCAAGGGGGGGACAGGGAGTGCCTATGGCTACACCTTC
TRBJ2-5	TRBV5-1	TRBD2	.	CASSTGTSGRAETQYF	TGCGCCAGCAGCACAGGGACTAGCGGGAGAGCAGAGACCCAGTACTTC
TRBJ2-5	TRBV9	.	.	CASSVLGLGGETQYF	TGTGCCAGCAGCGTTTTGGGACTTGGTGGTGAGACCCAGTACTTC
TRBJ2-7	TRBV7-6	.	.	CASNIKRRPLITSENAYEQYF	TGTGCCAGCAACATAAAGCGGAGACCACTGATAACCTCAGAGAACGCCTACGAGCAGTACTTC
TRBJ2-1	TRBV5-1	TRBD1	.	CASSPRTGDNEQFF	TGCGCCAGCAGCCCCCGGACAGGGGACAATGAGCAGTTCTTC
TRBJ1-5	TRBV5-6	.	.	CASSLGGGQWVQPQHF	TGTGCCAGCAGCTTAGGGGGGGGGCAGTGGGTTCAGCCCCAGCATTTT
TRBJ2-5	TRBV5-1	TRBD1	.	CASSLEALDRVGETQYF	TGCGCCAGCAGCTTGGAGGCCCTGGACAGGGTAGGAGAGACCCAGTACTTC
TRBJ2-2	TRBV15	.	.	CATRRLVTGELFF	TGTGCCACCAGAAGACTAGTTACCGGGGAGCTGTTTTTT
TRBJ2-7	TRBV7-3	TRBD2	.	CASSLGLAGGTYEQYF	TGTGCCAGCAGCTTAGGACTAGCGGGGGGAACCTACGAGCAGTACTTC
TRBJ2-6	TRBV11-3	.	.	CASSPFSGANVLTF	TGTGCCAGCAGCCCTTTTTCTGGGGCCAACGTCCTGACTTTC
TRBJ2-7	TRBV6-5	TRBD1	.	CASRESRDRGYEQYF	TGTGCCAGCAGAGAAAGCCGGGACAGGGGTTACGAGCAGTACTTC
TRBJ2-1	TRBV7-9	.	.	CASSILGLRGADGEQFF	TGTGCCAGCAGCATACTTGGACTTCGCGGGGCTGACGGGGAGCAGTTCTTC
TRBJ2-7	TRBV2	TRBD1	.	CATYFLGQVHYEQYF	TGTGCCACTTACTTTTTAGGACAGGTACACTACGAGCAGTACTTC
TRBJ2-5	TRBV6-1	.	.	CASSEVGEPRETQYF	TGTGCCAGCAGTGAAGTAGGGGAACCACGAGAGACCCAGTACTTC
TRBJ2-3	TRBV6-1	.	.	CASSELQRTSTDTQYF	TGTGCCAGCAGTGAATTGCAGCGGACTAGCACAGATACGCAGTATTTT
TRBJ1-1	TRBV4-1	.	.	CASSQDWRLEAFF	TGCGCCAGCAGCCAAGATTGGCGGCTTGAAGCTTTCTTT
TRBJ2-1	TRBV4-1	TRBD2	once	CASSHKRGGLSYEQFF	TGCGCCAGCAGCCACAAGCGGGGGGGCTTAAGCTATGAGCAGTTCTTC
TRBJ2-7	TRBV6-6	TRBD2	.	CASSYGTSGGYEQYF	TGTGCCAGCAGTTACGGGACTAGCGGGGGGTACGAGCAGTACTTC
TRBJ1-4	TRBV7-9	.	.	CASSFPRATGQGGVEKLFF	TGTGCCAGCAGCTTCCCCCGCGCAACAGGGCAAGGTGGGGTGGAAAAACTGTTTTTT
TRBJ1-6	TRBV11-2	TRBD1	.	CASSAQQGYNSPLHF	TGTGCCAGCAGCGCACAACAGGGGTATAATTCACCCCTCCACTTT
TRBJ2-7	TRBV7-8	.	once	CASSLDESEQYF	TGTGCCAGCAGCTTAGACGAGAGCGAGCAGTACTTC
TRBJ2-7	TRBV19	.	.	CASSIARVDEQYF	TGTGCCAGTAGTATTGCCAGGGTCGACGAGCAGTACTTC
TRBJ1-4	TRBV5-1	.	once	CASSLGGLGEKLFF	TGCGCCAGCAGCTTGGGGGGACTGGGTGAAAAACTGTTTTTT
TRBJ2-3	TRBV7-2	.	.	CASAGELWGDF	TGTGCCAGCGCTGGGGAGTTGTGGGGGGATTTT
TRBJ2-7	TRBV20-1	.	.	CSARDGKGQYF	TGCAGTGCTAGAGACGGGAAGGGGCAGTACTTC
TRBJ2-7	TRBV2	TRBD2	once	CASSVERGFYEQYF	TGTGCCAGCAGTGTGGAGCGGGGGTTCTACGAGCAGTACTTC
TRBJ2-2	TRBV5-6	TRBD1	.	CASSPRHRQGYTGELFF	TGTGCCAGCAGCCCAAGACACCGACAGGGGTACACCGGGGAGCTGTTTTTT
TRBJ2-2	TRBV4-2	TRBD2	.	CASRRLGTSNNGELFF	TGTGCCAGCAGACGACTCGGGACTAGCAATAACGGGGAGCTGTTTTTT
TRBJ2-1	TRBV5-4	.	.	CASSLRPESFDEQFF	TGTGCCAGCAGCTTAAGGCCGGAGTCCTTCGATGAGCAGTTCTTC
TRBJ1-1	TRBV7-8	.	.	CASSLRQGRTNTEAFF	TGTGCCAGCAGCTTACGCCAGGGCAGAACGAACACTGAAGCTTTCTTT
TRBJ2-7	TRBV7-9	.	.	CASSRTGSAEQYF	TGTGCCAGCAGCCGCACAGGATCGGCCGAGCAGTACTTC
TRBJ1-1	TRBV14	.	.	CASSQDRGHSNTEAFF	TGTGCCAGCAGCCAAGATCGGGGACACTCGAACACTGAAGCTTTCTTT